The 28 T cell receptor beta chains reported below all come from one sample, sequenced in a study of PD-1 blockade in mismatch repair-deficient tumors. The assay was immunoSEQ multiplex PCR, and TCRdb's table has in-frame clones only and misses some. The sample yields over 75,000 clones, 65% to 85% seen once. The source was peripheral blood, collected 12 weeks after starting pembrolizumab. These receptors were taken from an adult with mismatch repair-deficient cancer.

The CDR3 region is CASSFSGQGNEQYF. The CDR3 region has the DNA TGTGCCAGCAGCTTTAGCGGACAGGGAAACGAGCAGTACTTC. The chain uses TRBV7-9 and TRBJ2-7; TRBD1 agrees at 8 bases. The V gene end was trimmed by 3 bases and the J gene end by 5 bases; junction bases not matched to a gene: 6. Germline-derived CDR1 and CDR2 are SEHNR and FQNEAQ (reference sequence). This CDR3 region has 14 residues. The variable domain in full, with the rest retrieved from reference TRBV7-9 and TRBJ2-7, is DTGVSQNPRHKITKRGQNVTFRCDPISEHNRLYWYRQTLGQGPEFLTYFQNEAQLEKSRLLSDRFSAERPKGSFSTLEIQRTEQGDSAMYLCASSFSGQGNEQYFGPGTRLTVT.

The chain couples TRBV11-2 to TRBJ2-1; 8 bases are shared with TRBD1. V lost 6 bases to trimming and J lost 6 bases; unmatched junction nucleotides: 13. The CDR3 totals 16 residues. Germline V gives CDR1 SGHAT, CDR2 FQNNGV. The chain's CDR3 is CASRPPTGAQGNEQFF. The CDR3 coding sequence is TGTGCCAGCAGACCACCGACAGGGGCGCAGGGCAATGAGCAGTTCTTC.

Details on this clone: This sample includes further DNA sequences coding for the same CDR3. This chain connects TRBV29-1 to TRBJ1-1, with 7 bases identical to TRBD1. The CDR3 length is 12 residues. Trimming cost V 7 bases and J 0 bases; bases outside gene matches: 2. Germline V gives CDR1 SQVTM, CDR2 ANQGSEA. Written as DNA, the CDR3 is TGCAGCGCCGGGACAGTGAACACTGAAGCTTTCTTT. It translates to CSAGTVNTEAFF. The variable domain in full, with the rest retrieved from reference TRBV29-1 and TRBJ1-1, is SAVISQKPSRDICQRGTSLTIQCQVDSQVTMMFWYRQQPGQSLTLIATANQGSEATYESGFVIDKFPISRPNLTFSTLTVSNMSPEDSSIYLCSAGTVNTEAFFGQGTRLTVV.

The J gene is TRBJ1-1, the V gene TRBV5-1, with a possible D match to TRBD1 (6 bases). Trimming left V 2 bases short and J 2 bases short, with 16 bases between. This CDR3 comprises 16 residues. From germline, CDR1 is SGHRS and CDR2 YFSETQ. CDR3 coding DNA: TGCGCCAGCAGCTTATATCTTGGACAGACCAACACTGAAGCTTTCTTT. It yields the protein CASSLYLGQTNTEAFF.

J is TRBJ1-2 and V is TRBV2, with 9 positions matching TRBD1. Germline CDR1 is SNHLY and CDR2 is FYNNEI. The CDR3 is 15 residues long. Trimming at V came to 5 bases and at J to 2 bases, leaving 6 bases not matched to a gene. CDR3 region: CASSYRGRRNYGYTF. CDR3 nucleotides: TGTGCCAGCAGTTACAGGGGGCGGAGGAACTATGGCTACACCTTC.

The chain is built from TRBV5-5 and TRBJ1-1; D unresolved. This CDR3 has 14 amino acids. Trimming took 0 bases from V and 10 from J, leaving 16 bases between them. Per the germline V gene, CDR1 is SGHKS and CDR2 is YYEKEE (reference sequence). CDR3 loop: CASSLDPGRQSAFF. The CDR3 nucleotides are TGTGCCAGCAGCTTGGATCCGGGTCGGCAGTCAGCTTTCTTT.

The chain has TRBV5-1 and TRBJ2-7; D might be TRBD1 (5 bases). Trimming took 1 base from V and 4 from J, leaving 15 bases between them. Germline values: CDR1 SGHRS, CDR2 YFSETQ. This CDR3 spans 15 amino acids. The CDR3 sequence is CASSLHWQGVYEQYF. DNA of the CDR3: TGCGCCAGCAGCTTGCACTGGCAGGGTGTTTACGAGCAGTACTTC.

There are a few counts of this clone. The J gene is TRBJ1-2, the V gene TRBV9; 8 bases align to TRBD1. The V gene's germline CDR1 is SGDLS and CDR2 YYNGEE. The CDR3 totals 16 residues. Trimming removed 7 bases from V and 0 bases from J; junction bases left unmatched: 11. The CDR3 region is CASRRTGGLPNYGYTF. The CDR3 nucleotides are TGTGCCAGCCGGCGTACAGGGGGACTCCCTAACTATGGCTACACCTTC.

This sequence joins TRBV5-6 and TRBJ2-7; 8 bases match TRBD1. In germline, CDR1 is SGHDT, CDR2 YYEEEE. The CDR3 loop spans 15 amino acids. With V trimmed by 4 bases and J by 6 bases, 12 bases remained unmatched. CDR3 region: CASSLRGQALSEQYF. In nucleotides, the CDR3 is TGTGCCAGCAGCCTGCGGGGACAGGCGTTGAGCGAGCAGTACTTC.

The CDR3 nucleotides read TGTGCCAGCAGCCGAGGGACTGCTCGCCGCTACACCTTC. Translation: CASSRGTARRYTF. The chain carries TRBV11-2 and TRBJ1-2; possibly TRBD1 for D (5 bases). The germline V gene encodes CDR1 SGHAT and CDR2 FQNNGV. The CDR3 sequence is 13 residues long. Deletions cut 5 bases from V and 9 bases from J, with 16 bases between. The full variable domain, rest sourced from reference TRBV11-2 and TRBJ1-2, is EAGVAQSPRYKIIEKRQSVAFWCNPISGHATLYWYQQILGQGPKLLIQFQNNGVVDDSQLPKDRFSAERLKGVDSTLKIQPAKLEDSAVYLCASSRGTARRYTFGSGTRLTVV.

V gene TRBV11-3 combines with J gene TRBJ1-1, with unresolved D. CDR1 SGHNT and CDR2 YENEEA come from the germline V gene. CDR3 length equals 14 residues. Trimming shortened V by 2 bases and J by 1 base, and 8 bases separated the two germline ends. The CDR3 region is CASSLRTKNTEAFF. The CDR3 nucleotides read TGTGCCAGCAGCTTACGGACGAAGAACACTGAAGCTTTCTTT.

The chain is built from TRBV9 and TRBJ2-2; 7 bases line up with TRBD2. This CDR3 has 17 amino acids. Trimming at V came to 4 bases and at J to 6 bases, leaving 15 bases not matched to a gene. Germline CDR1 is SGDLS and CDR2 is YYNGEE. CDR3 sequence: CASSPKTTGTIAGELFF. The CDR3 DNA follows: TGTGCCAGCAGCCCAAAAACGACCGGGACTATCGCCGGGGAGCTGTTTTTT.

The chain is built from TRBV7-2 and TRBJ1-5; 7 bases map to TRBD1. Germline CDR1 reads SGHTA; CDR2 reads FQGNSA. The ends lost 5 bases at V and 4 bases at J; junction bases unmatched: 8. CDR3 length: 15 amino acids. CDR3 in DNA: TGTGCCAGCAGCACCTCCGGGACAGAGAATCAGCCCCAGCATTTT. It codes for CASSTSGTENQPQHF.

In DNA, the CDR3 is TGTGCCAGCAGGGCAGCTAATCAGCCCCAGCATTTT. It yields the protein CASRAANQPQHF. This chain connects TRBV28 to TRBJ1-5; D uncertain. V was clipped by 6 bases and J by 4 bases, with 7 bases between them. There are 12 residues in the CDR3. CDR1 and CDR2 from the germline V gene are MDHEN and SYDVKM.

The chain couples TRBV29-1 to TRBJ2-5; no definite D call. Trimming stripped 3 bases from V and 4 bases from J, with 9 bases between. CDR3 length: 12 residues. The germline gives CDR1 SQVTM, CDR2 ANQGSEA. CDR3: CSVDRSGETQYF. The CDR3 DNA is TGCAGCGTTGATAGATCTGGAGAGACCCAGTACTTC.

The table lists this clone with a few counts. In the same sample, other DNA sequences code for this CDR3. This chain connects TRBV15 to TRBJ2-7, with 11 bases identical to TRBD2. Unmatched junction bases numbered 3, after V lost 5 bases and J lost 0 bases. The germline CDR1 and CDR2 sequences are LNHNV and YYDKDF (reference sequence). The CDR3 runs to 15 residues. DNA of the CDR3: TGTGCCACCAGCTCCGGGACTAGCGGCTCCTACGAGCAGTACTTC. Encoded protein: CATSSGTSGSYEQYF.

This chain joins TRBV11-2 and TRBJ2-4; TRBD2 might be the D (6 bases). The CDR3 has 17 amino acids. V shed 5 bases and J shed 0 bases, with 17 bases lying between them. Germline values: CDR1 SGHAT, CDR2 FQNNGV. This CDR3 is CASSPLEAGLAKNIQYF. DNA for the CDR3: TGTGCCAGCAGCCCCCTAGAAGCGGGTCTAGCCAAAAACATTCAGTACTTC.

The chain has TRBV5-5 and TRBJ1-2; no reliable D call. Germline lookup yields CDR1 SGHKS and CDR2 YYEKEE (reference sequence). The CDR3 contains 14 residues. V dropped 4 bases and J dropped 8 bases, with 18 bases sitting between them. CDR3 region: CASSEGRAGHGYTF. Here the CDR3 DNA reads TGTGCCAGCAGCGAGGGAAGGGCAGGCCACGGCTACACCTTC.

This clone has just a few counts. The J gene is TRBJ2-3, the V gene TRBV13; D uncertain. V lost 5 bases, J lost 2 bases, and 8 bases lay in between. Per germline, CDR1 PRHDT and CDR2 FYEKMQ (reference sequence). This CDR3 region has 13 residues. CDR3 region: CASSADLTDTQYF. The CDR3 DNA reads as TGTGCCAGCAGCGCTGACCTCACAGATACGCAGTATTTT.

The gene calls are TRBV7-9 and TRBJ2-7; unclear D gene. The CDR3 is made up of 14 amino acids. Germline V gene data show CDR1 as SEHNR and CDR2 as FQNEAQ (reference sequence). Trimming shortened V by 3 bases and J by 3 bases, and 12 bases separated the two germline ends. CDR3 sequence (DNA): TGTGCCAGCAGCTTGACGGGTACTATCTACGAGCAGTACTTC. This sequence encodes CASSLTGTIYEQYF.

The chain has TRBV18 and TRBJ1-4; no clear D gene. The V end was cut by 4 bases, the J end by 8 bases, with 14 bases between. The CDR3 runs 14 residues. Per germline, CDR1 KGHSH and CDR2 LQKENI. CDR3 sequence: CASSRDMFEEKLFF. The CDR3 DNA reads as TGTGCCAGCTCACGTGACATGTTTGAGGAAAAACTGTTTTTT.

The chain has TRBV7-9 and TRBJ1-1; D might be TRBD1 (5 bases). Trimming cost V 5 bases and J 4 bases, with 8 bases left between them. From germline, CDR1 is SEHNR and CDR2 FQNEAQ (reference sequence). CDR3 length: 12 amino acids. The CDR3 DNA reads TGTGCCAGCAGCCCAGGGACCACTGAAGCTTTCTTT. Amino acids: CASSPGTTEAFF.

The chain links TRBV6-1 to TRBJ2-1, with 12 nucleotides matching TRBD2. The V segment lost 7 bases and the J segment 4 bases; nucleotides outside the gene matches: 5. The CDR3 extends over 15 amino acids. Germline CDR1 reads MNHNS; CDR2 reads SASEGT. CDR3 loop: CASISTSGSYNEQFF. The CDR3 DNA follows: TGTGCCAGCATTTCGACTAGCGGGAGTTACAATGAGCAGTTCTTC.

The rearrangement links TRBV9 to TRBJ2-7; D may be TRBD1 or TRBD2 (5 bases each). The CDR3 is 14 amino acids. Germline loops: CDR1 SGDLS, CDR2 YYNGEE. Trimming took 4 bases from V and 1 from J, leaving 12 bases between them. The CDR3 loop reads CASSQGRQSYEQYF. The CDR3 DNA reads as TGTGCCAGCAGCCAGGGACGGCAGTCCTACGAGCAGTACTTC.

The chain carries TRBV18 and TRBJ2-1; TRBD2 matches 8 bases. Per germline, CDR1 KGHSH and CDR2 LQKENI. This CDR3 contains 16 residues. V was pared by 0 bases and J by 9 bases, with 10 bases of the junction left unmatched. CDR3 DNA: TGTGCCAGCTCACCACCGAGCGAGCGGGGGCATCCTGAGCAGTTCTTC. Protein product: CASSPPSERGHPEQFF.

The gene calls are TRBV7-9 and TRBJ1-1, with 8 bases lining up with TRBD1. From germline, CDR1 is SEHNR and CDR2 FQNEAQ (reference sequence). This CDR3 spans 15 amino acids. Germline trimming cut 3 bases from V and 0 bases from J; bases unmatched to any gene: 3. In DNA, the CDR3 is TGTGCCAGCAGCTTCAGGACAGGGATGAACACTGAAGCTTTCTTT. Encoded protein: CASSFRTGMNTEAFF.

The chain's CDR3 is CASSTLRGDFYNEQFF. The CDR3 DNA follows: TGTGCCAGCAGTACATTACGGGGGGACTTCTACAATGAGCAGTTCTTC. The chain is built from TRBV7-6 and TRBJ2-1; 7 bases align to TRBD2. Losses at the gene ends were 6 bases for V and 3 bases for J; bases not matched to a gene: 11. The germline V gene has CDR1 SGHVS and CDR2 FNYEAQ. There are 16 residues in the CDR3.

The chain has TRBV5-1 and TRBJ1-5; D is undetermined. In germline, CDR1 is SGHRS, CDR2 YFSETQ. The V end was cut by 0 bases, the J end by 2 bases, with 3 bases between. The CDR3 spans 13 residues. CDR3 coding DNA: TGCGCCAGCAGCTTGGCCGGCAATCAGCCCCAGCATTTT. Its protein is CASSLAGNQPQHF.